Here is one T cell receptor (beta chain) with its context. The count of this clonotype is one. Its target antigen remains unknown. No per-base quality is available; no much larger clone lies one base away. A single read offers scant evidence. The CDR3 holds 13 amino acids from the cysteine to the phenylalanine. Just the 39-base CDR3 DNA is kept, in frame starting at base 1. The germline V gene yields SGHTA for CDR1 and FQGNSA for CDR2. The sample is drawn from a study of blood T cells in healthy people across ages (dated by TCRdb to about 2015). Broadly, across the study: In model experiments, roughly one uniquely barcoded TCR beta cDNA molecule per two T cells was captured by template switching. Using the same blood draw, the study looked at two additional independent replicas of 1 million unique cDNA reads for two donors, one aged 18 to 30 and the other aged 80 or older. Four age groups were formed from the donors: young (average 16 years), middle-aged (approximately 39), aged (about 62) and long-lived (82). To avoid experimental bias, donors of different ages were spread randomly across the sequencing lanes. The study measured age-related changes in TCR beta repertoire diversity using deep sequencing normalized with unique cDNA molecular identifiers. General study outcomes and caveats: Compared with the aged group, more naive CD4+ T cells, fewer expanded clones and increased TCR diversity were shown by the long-lived group, suggesting age selection. As age increased, observed TCR beta diversity per million T cells dropped in a roughly linear way, and a significant reduction was already evident by age about 36. There was a strong correlation between observed TCR beta diversity and the percentage of naive T cells measured by flow cytometry. The CMV infection status of donors was not known, potentially confounding age-related changes in expanded clonotypes. Estimates of total diversity based on one million sequenced T cells were considered lower bounds and underestimates. Because profiling used bulk unsorted PBMCs, naive and antigen-experienced compartments could not be compared conclusively.

The library was obtained by 5' RACE. Instrument on record: Illumina HiSeq 2500. A second PCR of 7 to 11 cycles was performed with a sample-barcoded 5' primer and a J-beta primer mix. A template-switch 5' adaptor carrying 12 random nucleotides introduced a unique molecular identifier onto each TCR beta cDNA molecule. At least 3 million CDR3-containing paired-end reads were obtained from each sample. First-strand cDNA synthesis was performed from all RNA using the Mint cDNA synthesis kit, with priming by a TRBC-specific oligonucleotide. All cDNA was treated with uracil-DNA glycosylase and then went through a first 18-cycle PCR with the universal primers M1SS and BC2_uni_R. On the authors' methods: Normalization of each sample was performed by random selection of 1 million high-quality reads, each carrying a distinct molecular identifier. Reads sharing molecular identifiers were discarded rather than binned into consensus sequences. CDR3 identification, clonotype clustering and error correction used MiTCR with a Q25 quality threshold and the strictest error-elimination algorithm. A nonparametric unseen species model with Euler transformation was used to estimate a lower bound on total TCR beta diversity. The public reads were reanalyzed by TCRdb: fastp trimming at Q25, MiXCR alignment, in-frame beta chains only. CDR3 protein sequences are deduplicated, and each keeps its most common genes and DNA. The V and J calls come from TCRdb's annotation, not from the publication. The sample has approximately 810,000 distinct CDR3 sequences on record, 29% of them singletons. The ten most abundant clones make up around 16% of the sample.

The roughly 37 donors, aged about 6 to 100 years, were systemically healthy Caucasian individuals from Russia. Roughly 11 milliliters of peripheral blood were drawn from each donor into EDTA-treated Vacutainer tubes. PBMCs were isolated by Ficoll-Paque density-gradient centrifugation, with at least 6 million obtained per sample. Total RNA was extracted from PBMCs with Trizol reagent, with at least 5.5 micrograms obtained per sample. For every donor, flow cytometry on a PBMC aliquot measured the percentage of naive CD45RAhigh/CD27high T cells. Recombination connected TRBV7-2 to TRBJ2-7; 7 bases in the junction line up with TRBD1. The J call is in doubt because the DNA end fits TRBJ2-5 better. This clonotype was obtained from a woman aged 80 or over in good health. The material sequenced was blood. DNA sequence: TGTGCCAGCAGCGCCGACAGGGAAGGGACCCAGTACTTC. It translates as CASSADREGTQYF.